This T cell receptor (beta chain) is drawn from a study of STAT5B mutations in CD4+ large granular lymphocyte leukemia. The CDR3 is 14 amino acids. V was cut by 5 bases and J by 2 bases, with 13 bases left in between. Germline CDR1 and CDR2: SGHKS and YYEKEE (reference sequence). Clones were read by immunoSEQ multiplex PCR, and TCRdb kept only the in-frame ones, dropping some. Of 23,000 or so clones in the sample, about 80% were seen once. The chain uses TRBV5-5 and TRBJ2-5; no reliable D call. The origin of this receptor is a human donor in good health. The sequenced sample consisted of CD4+ T cells from blood buffy coats. The CDR3 DNA is TGTGCCAGCAGTTCGGGTTGGACGCAAGAGACCCAGTACTTC. Its protein is CASSSGWTQETQYF. Full variable domain (rest looked up from reference TRBV5-5 and TRBJ2-5): DAGVTQSPTHLIKTRGQQVTLRCSPISGHKSVSWYQQVLGQGPQFIFQYYEKEERGRGNFPDRFSARQFPNYSSELNVNALLLGDSALYLCASSSGWTQETQYFGPGTRLLVL.